This TCR beta chain was recorded in a study of T cell responses to AZD1222 COVID-19 vaccine. Libraries were prepared by immunoSEQ multiplex PCR; TCRdb keeps only in-frame clonotypes and omits some of them. The sample yields 70,000 to 85,000 clones, 65% to 85% seen once. This clone was detected only a few times. The clonotype comes from an adult in good health. The material sequenced was peripheral blood, taken on day 0 of AZD1222 vaccination.

The DNA for the CDR3 is TGTGCCAGCAGCCAAGATAAGATGTCCACCTTTGGGTACAATGAGCAGTTCTTC. Its translation is CASSQDKMSTFGYNEQFF. The chain couples TRBV3-1 (or the pseudogene TRBV3-2) to TRBJ2-1; D call uncertain. Germline values: CDR1 LGHDT, CDR2 YNNKEL (reference sequence). V dropped 0 bases and J dropped 4 bases, with 19 bases sitting between them. The CDR3 extends over 18 amino acids.